This T cell receptor (beta chain) derives from a study of synovial regulatory T cells in juvenile arthritis (dated by TCRdb to between 2015 and 2016). Regarding the study in general: Among the sequenced patients, a few were classified as therapy-naive, methotrexate plus infliximab was given to one, methotrexate was given to about 6, and treatment information was unavailable for one. Treg and Teff subsets from more than ten JIA patients with active disease were included in the TCR repertoire comparisons. TCRbeta CDR3 repertoires of blood iaTreg cells, other blood Treg cells and synovial fluid Treg cells from matched patient samples were compared in the study. Although effector T cell subsets in the cohort were also sequenced for comparisons, the Treg dataset on its own covers only blood and synovial fluid Treg cells.

Libraries were prepared through the immunoSEQ multiplex PCR assay. TCRbeta CDR3 sequencing was carried out by Adaptive Biotechnologies. For the original study's pipeline: To assess repertoire similarity, the researchers used the Chao-modified Jaccard index along with median clonotype overlap taken from 200 random subsamples at equal sample size. The similarity analyses were based on either productive nucleotide sequences or amino acid sequences translated in silico. Repertoires were compared using hierarchical clustering with single linkage and t-SNE, both based on Chao-modified Jaccard distances. Repertoire diversity was quantified with the Renyi index, after sample size normalisation, across a range of alpha values. TCRdb took this table from immuneACCESS and kept in-frame rearrangements with V and J called. Such tables lack part of the clones; where checked against another copy, unresolved V genes explain under half of the gap, and the rest is unexplained. Clonal size and the V and J genes are those of that table, whereas D and trimming came from the DNA. The sample's table lists a count of 2,100 or so clones. Jointly, the top ten make up around a fifth of the sample.

This clone counts as medium-sized (0.01 to 0.1%) based on its frequency; no count is recorded. The antigen it recognizes is unknown. Study-wide conclusions, independent of this receptor: Synovial Treg cells shared more CDR3 sequences with iaTreg cells than with other blood Treg cells, and Chao-Jaccard similarity confirmed that synovial Treg cells were more closely related to iaTreg cells. iaTreg TCR repertoires were found to be largely private across patients and to partially overlap with synovial Teff and blood CPL repertoires.

Spanning cysteine to phenylalanine, the CDR3 consists of 13 amino acids. The coding DNA is unavailable. Looking up the germline V gene yields CDR1 SGHTA and CDR2 FQGTGA. The synovial samples consisted of synovial fluid collected together with matched peripheral blood from each patient with active arthritis. TCR repertoire donors were about 11 juvenile idiopathic arthritis patients with active disease who had not reached inactive disease, 3 polyarticular and 8 oligoarticular. The median age of the TCR-sequenced patients was 9.5 to 15 years (range about 2.1-25), and their median disease duration was around seven years (range 0.2-19.1). FOXP3 TSDR demethylation comparable to that of blood and healthy-donor Treg cells was observed in synovial Treg cells, supporting bona fide regulatory lineage commitment. Samples for TCR repertoire analysis were collected at two centres in Italy.

Recombination connected TRBV7-3 to TRBJ1-1; TCRdb returns TRBD1, unconfirmable since there is no DNA. The material sequenced was Treg cells from the synovium. The source of this sequence is a donor aged 2-35 years with juvenile idiopathic arthritis. The CDR3 amino acid sequence is: CASSPSGNTEAFF.